These 18 T cell receptor beta chains share one sample of origin, sequenced in a study of blood T cells in healthy people across ages. Together with a sample-barcoded 5' primer, a J-beta primer mix was included in a second PCR lasting about 6 to 11 cycles. Each CDR3 protein is one row after TCRdb ran MiXCR on the 5' RACE reads. The repertoire has approximately 690,000 distinct CDR3 sequences, about 53% of them found once; the top ten carry approximately 37%. Sequencing was performed on blood. The receptors were sampled from a man aged 60 to 69 in good health.

This chain uses TRBV20-1 with TRBJ2-1, with D tentatively TRBD2 (6 bases). The CDR3 has 14 amino acids. CDR1 and CDR2 from the germline V gene are DFQATT and SNEGSKA (reference sequence). With 1 base removed from V and 6 bases from J, the gap between germline ends came to 13 bases. DNA for the CDR3: TGCAGTGCTAGAGCCCGGGGGAGCTGCAATGAGCAGTTCTTC. As protein: CSARARGSCNEQFF.

A few counts support this clonotype. The chain couples TRBV5-1 to TRBJ2-7; D gene ambiguous. CDR3 length: 14 amino acids. The germline V and J ends were trimmed by 5 bases and 2 bases, with 14 bases remaining between them. Germline V lookup: CDR1 SGHRS, CDR2 YFSETQ. CDR3 sequence reads: CASRVGTDTYEQYF. The CDR3 nucleotides are TGCGCCAGCAGGGTCGGAACAGATACCTACGAGCAGTACTTC.

This clonotype was observed a handful of times. The J gene is TRBJ1-6, the V gene TRBV10-3; no clear D. This CDR3 comprises 14 residues. Trimming pared 6 bases from V and 5 bases from J, leaving 11 bases between. The germline V gene has CDR1 ENHRY and CDR2 SYGVKD. In DNA form, the CDR3 reads TGTGCCATCAGGGGAAACAGCAATAATTCACCCCTCCACTTT. Translation gives CAIRGNSNNSPLHF.

This chain links TRBV19 with TRBJ2-5, with D perhaps being TRBD1 or TRBD2 (6 bases each). Germline V gives CDR1 LNHDA, CDR2 SQIVND (reference sequence). The ends were cut back, 4 bases at V and 5 bases at J, with 20 bases in the middle. The CDR3 extends over 16 amino acids. This CDR3 reads CASSTQGQMGRETQYF. The CDR3, as DNA: TGTGCCAGTAGTACACAAGGACAGATGGGGAGGGAGACCCAGTACTTC.

The V call is TRBV7-9, the J call TRBJ1-2; D perhaps matches TRBD1 (5 bases). Between the trimmed V and J ends, which lost 0 bases and 4 bases, there was a span of 18 bases. Per germline, CDR1 SEHNR and CDR2 FQNEAQ (reference sequence). This CDR3 is built from 17 residues. CDR3 in amino acids: CASSLASGVQATYGYTF. In DNA form, the CDR3 reads TGTGCCAGCAGCTTAGCGTCGGGTGTACAGGCAACCTATGGCTACACCTTC.

This clonotype was found a few times. V and J are TRBV7-2 and TRBJ2-7, with TRBD1 identical over 7 bases. Germline V gene lookup returns CDR1 SGHTA and CDR2 FQGNSA. The V segment lost 6 bases and the J segment 2 bases; nucleotides outside the gene matches: 7. The CDR3 sequence is 14 residues long. The CDR3 nucleotides are TGTGCCAGCAGTTCCCGGACAGGCACCTACGAGCAGTACTTC. Its translation: CASSSRTGTYEQYF.

This clonotype is a singleton in its sample. The gene calls are TRBV3-1 and TRBJ2-5; 8 bases fit TRBD2. This CDR3 is built from 16 residues. Germline-derived CDR1 and CDR2 are LGHDT and YNNKEL (reference sequence). The V and J ends lost 5 bases and 3 bases, in that order; junction bases with no gene match: 11. In DNA form, the CDR3 reads TGTGCCAGCAGCGCCCTCCCGGGACTAGGAAAAGAGACCCAGTACTTC. Residues: CASSALPGLGKETQYF.

About this clonotype: At one end, the junction sequence differs from germline, possibly due to a read error. The CDR3 DNA follows: TGCGCCAGCAGCCCAGATGCGTACCAAGGGACCCAGTACTTC. Translating it yields CASSPDAYQGTQYF. The V gene is TRBV4-1, the J gene TRBJ2-5, with no clear D. This CDR3 region has 14 residues. Germline loops: CDR1 MGHRA, CDR2 YSYEKL.

There are a few counts of this clonotype. This sequence joins TRBV29-1 and TRBJ2-5; D ambiguous. The germline V gene has CDR1 SQVTM and CDR2 ANQGSEA. The germline V and J ends were trimmed by 7 bases and 5 bases, with 14 bases remaining between them. The CDR3 is made up of 12 amino acids. This CDR3 is CSASTPQETQYF. The CDR3 nucleotides read TGCAGCGCTTCGACTCCACAGGAGACCCAGTACTTC.

This clonotype occurred a few times. This sequence may be a read error, since a much larger clone differs from it by one base. The chain joins TRBV11-2 to TRBJ2-1, with no clear D. CDR3 length: 13 residues. The germline CDR1 and CDR2 sequences are SGHAT and FQNNGV. The germline V and J ends were trimmed by 4 bases and 5 bases, with 9 bases remaining between them. This chain's CDR3 is CASSWNRDNEQFF. The CDR3 DNA reads TGTGCCAGCAGCTGGAACCGGGACAATGAGCAGTTCTTC.

V usage is TRBV5-1 and J usage is TRBJ1-2; D may be TRBD1 (6 bases). Germline CDR1 reads SGHRS; CDR2 reads YFSETQ. This CDR3 spans 13 amino acids. V gave up 4 bases and J gave up 7 bases, with 14 bases separating them. CDR3 nucleotides: TGCGCCAGCAGCGCCGGGGGGCGGGGTGGCTACACCTTC. It encodes CASSAGGRGGYTF.

This clonotype occurred a few times. The gene calls are TRBV10-3 and TRBJ2-1; D not resolved. Germline CDR1 ENHRY, CDR2 SYGVKD. The CDR3 totals 12 residues. Trimming cost V 6 bases and J 4 bases, with 7 bases left between them. The CDR3 sequence: CAISESYNEQFF. CDR3 in DNA: TGTGCCATCAGCGAGAGTTACAATGAGCAGTTCTTC.

This clonotype was detected a few times. The gene calls are TRBV9 and TRBJ2-5; 7 positions match TRBD2. The CDR3 is 15 amino acids. Germline loops: CDR1 SGDLS, CDR2 YYNGEE. The V gene end was trimmed by 4 bases and the J gene end by 5 bases; junction bases not matched to a gene: 11. CDR3 DNA sequence: TGTGCCAGCAGCACCATAGCGGGCTCGTGGGAGACCCAGTACTTC. This translates into CASSTIAGSWETQYF.

The chain carries TRBV20-1 and TRBJ1-5; weak D call: TRBD1 (5 bases). Trimming took 6 bases from V and 8 from J, leaving 26 bases between them. Germline lookup yields CDR1 DFQATT and CDR2 SNEGSKA (reference sequence). CDR3 size: 16 residues. CDR3 in amino acids: CSAASPGLPGKEPQHF. The CDR3 DNA is TGCAGTGCCGCTTCTCCGGGACTCCCAGGGAAGGAGCCCCAGCATTTT.

Only a few counts were recorded for this clonotype. The J gene is TRBJ2-7, the V gene TRBV3-1; D not resolved. Germline CDR1 reads LGHDT; CDR2 reads YNNKEL (reference sequence). V was clipped by 0 bases and J by 4 bases, with 4 bases between them. The CDR3 sequence is 12 residues long. In DNA, the CDR3 is TGTGCCAGCAGCCAAGACGCTTACGAGCAGTACTTC. Amino acid sequence: CASSQDAYEQYF.

The chain employs TRBV25-1 and TRBJ1-4; 7 nucleotides line up with TRBD1. Germline loops: CDR1 MGHDK, CDR2 SYGVNS. Trimming at V came to 5 bases and at J to 6 bases, leaving 9 bases not matched to a gene. The CDR3 spans 15 residues. The CDR3 nucleotides read TGTGCCAGCAGTCACAGACAGGGAGGGGATGAAAAACTGTTTTTT. Translating gives CASSHRQGGDEKLFF.

V and J are TRBV12-3 or TRBV12-4 and TRBJ1-2; 10 nucleotides line up with TRBD1. This CDR3 has 16 amino acids. The V and J ends lost 3 bases and 4 bases, in that order; junction bases with no gene match: 8. The CDR3 loop is CASSFGRQGAGYGYTF. In nucleotides, the CDR3 is TGTGCCAGCAGTTTTGGAAGACAGGGGGCCGGCTATGGCTACACCTTC.

This rearrangement joins TRBV9 to TRBJ1-1; D not resolved. Germline lookup yields CDR1 SGDLS and CDR2 YYNGEE. The CDR3 contains 15 residues. V lost 1 base, J lost 4 bases, and 14 bases lay in between. The chain's CDR3 is CASSVLGGMGTEAFF. The DNA for the CDR3 is TGTGCCAGCAGCGTATTGGGAGGGATGGGCACTGAAGCTTTCTTT.